Listed below are T cell receptor beta chains from one sample, sequenced in a study of a mutant IDH1 vaccine in newly diagnosed glioma. Data came from immunoSEQ multiplex PCR; TCRdb stores just in-frame clones and leaves some out. The sample carries about 50,000 clones, approximately 84% recorded once. Antigens for these TCRs are unknown. The specimen was PBMCs, collected from a glioma patient whose treatment included an IDH1 peptide vaccine. These receptor sequences come from a woman aged 25 to 45 with glioma. Some clones in this sample may be carry-over from other donors' samples. The CDR3 runs from the conserved cysteine through the conserved F or W. The order of the fields is CDR3 length, D gene, V gene, clone size, J gene, CDR3 protein, CDR3 DNA. The D gene is left open where the match is weak. Some rows mark clone size as missing; the rest say once, few, many or name a class of expanded clone.

>15|TRBD2|TRBV10-3|.|TRBJ2-2
CAIRRTSGSPGELFF
TGTGCCATCAGACGGACTAGCGGGAGTCCCGGGGAGCTGTTTTTT
>13|.|TRBV25-1|.|TRBJ2-5
CASSPPWLETQYF
TGTGCCAGCAGCCCTCCCTGGCTAGAGACCCAGTACTTC
>13|TRBD1|TRBV28|once|TRBJ2-7
CASSLGAGQGQYF
TGTGCCAGCAGTTTGGGGGCTGGACAGGGGCAGTACTTC
>11|.|TRBV5-4|.|TRBJ1-3
CASSLGGTIYF
TGTGCCAGCAGCTTAGGAGGCACCATATATTTT
>14|.|TRBV19|.|TRBJ2-3
CASSNPRSTDTQYF
TGTGCCAGTTCGAATCCTAGGAGCACAGATACGCAGTATTTT
>14|TRBD1|TRBV30|few|TRBJ1-3
CAWQQGAGGNTIYF
TGTGCCTGGCAACAGGGGGCGGGAGGAAACACCATATATTTT
>15|TRBD1|TRBV6-1|.|TRBJ1-5
CASSEGTGGAQPQHF
TGTGCCAGCAGTGAAGGGACAGGGGGCGCTCAGCCCCAGCATTTT
>16|.|TRBV6-6|.|TRBJ2-7
CASQLGGGHASYEQYF
TGTGCCAGCCAGTTAGGGGGGGGGCACGCTTCCTACGAGCAGTACTTC
>14|.|TRBV18|.|TRBJ1-5
CAGSPNTDNQPQHF
TGTGCCGGCTCTCCCAACACCGACAATCAGCCCCAGCATTTT
>15|.|TRBV5-4|.|TRBJ2-6
CASSLGGSGANVLTF
TGTGCCAGCAGCTTAGGGGGATCTGGGGCCAACGTCCTGACTTTC
>15|TRBD1|TRBV19|.|TRBJ1-1
CASSNMFQGAGEAFF
TGTGCCAGTAGCAATATGTTCCAGGGGGCAGGTGAAGCTTTCTTT